The 27 T cell receptor beta chains below were found in one sample sequenced in a study of control samples from healthy donors and cancer patients. Produced via immunoSEQ multiplex PCR; TCRdb's table is partial and in-frame only. The table shows approximately 150,000 clones, with approximately 93% occurring only once. The specimen sequenced was blood. These receptors came from a man in his late teens or twenties in good health.

The CDR3 region has the DNA TGTGCCAGTAGTATGACAGGGGGGTCGGAAAAACTGTTTTTT. Translating it yields CASSMTGGSEKLFF. The V gene is TRBV19, the J gene TRBJ1-4; 9 nucleotides align to TRBD1. Germline CDR1 reads LNHDA; CDR2 reads SQIVND (reference sequence). CDR3 size: 14 residues. Losses at the gene ends were 3 bases for V and 8 bases for J; bases not matched to a gene: 4. Variable domain in full (rest from reference TRBV19 and TRBJ1-4): DGGITQSPKYLFRKEGQNVTLSCEQNLNHDAMYWYRQDPGQGLRLIYYSQIVNDFQKGDIAEGYSVSREKKESFPLTVTSAQKNPTAFYLCASSMTGGSEKLFFGSGTQLSVL.

J is TRBJ1-2 and V is TRBV4-3, with D unclear. V was shortened by 0 bases and J by 6 bases, with 14 bases between the two germline ends. Germline V gene lookup returns CDR1 LGHNA and CDR2 YSLEER. This CDR3 has 15 amino acids. The CDR3 region is CASSQDRPSVDGYTF. The CDR3 DNA follows: TGCGCCAGCAGCCAAGATCGCCCTTCGGTCGATGGCTACACCTTC.

The J gene is TRBJ2-7, the V gene TRBV5-1; perhaps TRBD1 as D (5 bases). The CDR3 totals 14 residues. Trimming stripped 1 base from V and 0 bases from J, with 8 bases between. Germline CDR1 and CDR2: SGHRS and YFSETQ. The CDR3 is CASSLPTDSYEQYF. The CDR3 DNA reads TGCGCCAGCAGCTTGCCGACAGACTCCTACGAGCAGTACTTC.

This chain links TRBV6-5 with TRBJ1-1; unclear D gene. CDR1 and CDR2 from the germline V gene are MNHEY and SVGAGI. This CDR3 is built from 15 residues. Trimming left V 5 bases short and J 0 bases short, with 13 bases between. CDR3 bases: TGTGCCAGCAGTCTAGCCACCTCCATGAACACTGAAGCTTTCTTT. Its translation is CASSLATSMNTEAFF.

The rearrangement joins TRBV7-8 to TRBJ1-1; no reliable D call. Between the trimmed V and J ends, which lost 5 bases and 4 bases, there was a span of 17 bases. This CDR3 is 15 amino acids long. Germline CDR1 and CDR2: SGHVS and FQNEAQ. Written as DNA, the CDR3 is TGTGCCAGCAGCCCAGGTAGGCCCTCGGGCACTGAAGCTTTCTTT. The encoded protein is CASSPGRPSGTEAFF.

The CDR3 here is CASSRNRAYGYTF. The CDR3 DNA reads TGTGCCAGTAGTAGGAACAGGGCCTATGGCTACACCTTC. This chain uses TRBV19 with TRBJ1-2, with a possible D match to TRBD1 (6 bases). Germline V lookup: CDR1 LNHDA, CDR2 SQIVND (reference sequence). This CDR3 is 13 amino acids long. V dropped 4 bases and J dropped 4 bases, with 10 bases sitting between them.

Only one count was recorded for this clone. This sequence joins TRBV4-2 and TRBJ1-1, with 7 bases fitting TRBD1. The V gene's germline CDR1 is LGHNA and CDR2 YNFKEQ. Trimming removed 3 bases from V and 1 base from J; junction bases left unmatched: 5. CDR3 size: 15 residues. DNA for the CDR3: TGTGCCAGCAGCCAGGGCCGGACAGGGAACACTGAAGCTTTCTTT. It yields the protein CASSQGRTGNTEAFF.

The chain is built from TRBV9 and TRBJ1-1; D uncertain. This CDR3 has 13 amino acids. Germline V gene data show CDR1 as SGDLS and CDR2 as YYNGEE. V lost 2 bases and J lost 3, with 8 bases in between. CDR3 sequence (DNA): TGTGCCAGCAGCGTTGGGTTGGACACTGAAGCTTTCTTT. Translated: CASSVGLDTEAFF. The full variable domain, rest sourced from reference TRBV9 and TRBJ1-1, is DSGVTQTPKHLITATGQRVTLRCSPRSGDLSVYWYQQSLDQGLQFLIQYYNGEERAKGNILERFSAQQFPDLHSELNLSSLELGDSALYFCASSVGLDTEAFFGQGTRLTVV.

V usage is TRBV7-9 and J usage is TRBJ1-3; D uncertain. The V end was cut by 1 base, the J end by 4 bases, with 8 bases between. CDR3 length: 14 residues. Germline CDR1 is SEHNR and CDR2 is FQNEAQ (reference sequence). Here the CDR3 reads CASSLVRGGNTIYF. DNA for the CDR3: TGTGCCAGCAGCTTAGTTAGAGGGGGAAACACCATATATTTT.

The chain joins TRBV15 to TRBJ2-7; D may be TRBD1 (6 bases). Per germline, CDR1 LNHNV and CDR2 YYDKDF (reference sequence). Trimming took off 1 base at V and 3 bases at J, with 13 bases between the two ends. This CDR3 is built from 15 residues. As DNA, the CDR3 is TGTGCCACCAGCAGAGTAACAGGGAACAGCTACGAGCAGTACTTC. Translating gives CATSRVTGNSYEQYF. Filled out from reference TRBV15 and TRBJ2-7, the complete variable domain reads DAMVIQNPRYQVTQFGKPVTLSCSQTLNHNVMYWYQQKSSQAPKLLFHYYDKDFNNEADTPDNFQSRRPNTSFCFLDIRSPGLGDTAMYLCATSRVTGNSYEQYFGPGTRLTVT.

The chain uses TRBV2 and TRBJ1-1; TRBD1 matches at 11 bases. Germline trimming cut 1 base from V and 10 bases from J; bases unmatched to any gene: 11. This CDR3 has 16 amino acids. CDR1 is SNHLY and CDR2 is FYNNEI in the germline V gene. CDR3 coding DNA: TGTGCCAGCAGTGAAGGGACAGGGGGCGAATTTGATGTAGCTTTCTTT. This codes for CASSEGTGGEFDVAFF. Full variable domain (missing parts from reference TRBV2 and TRBJ1-1): EPEVTQTPSHQVTQMGQEVILRCVPISNHLYFYWYRQILGQKVEFLVSFYNNEISEKSEIFDDQFSVERPDGSNFTLKIRSTKLEDSAMYFCASSEGTGGEFDVAFFGQGTRLTVV.

The chain is built from TRBV20-1 and TRBJ1-1; D unclear. CDR3 length: 11 residues. From germline, CDR1 is DFQATT and CDR2 SNEGSKA (reference sequence). The V gene lost 1 base and the J gene lost 1 base, with 1 base spanning the gap. The CDR3 nucleotides are TGCAGTGCTAGAGGGAACACTGAAGCTTTCTTT. Translated: CSARGNTEAFF.

The V and J genes are TRBV7-9 and TRBJ2-5, with 7 bases that match TRBD1. Germline CDR1 and CDR2: SEHNR and FQNEAQ (reference sequence). This CDR3 is 16 amino acids long. V shed 5 bases and J 2 bases; nucleotides not matched to a gene: 11. CDR3 sequence reads: CASSSRQGWGQETQYF. CDR3 nucleotides: TGTGCCAGCAGCAGCCGACAGGGATGGGGACAAGAGACCCAGTACTTC. The full variable domain, rest sourced from reference TRBV7-9 and TRBJ2-5, is DTGVSQNPRHKITKRGQNVTFRCDPISEHNRLYWYRQTLGQGPEFLTYFQNEAQLEKSRLLSDRFSAERPKGSFSTLEIQRTEQGDSAMYLCASSSRQGWGQETQYFGPGTRLLVL.

This chain links TRBV9 with TRBJ1-4; TRBD1 agrees at 8 bases. The germline gives CDR1 SGDLS, CDR2 YYNGEE. This CDR3 has 15 residues. Unmatched junction bases numbered 9, after V lost 4 bases and J lost 7 bases. In DNA form, the CDR3 reads TGTGCCAGCAGCTCAACAGGGGGGATAGGTGAAAAACTGTTTTTT. Translated, it gives CASSSTGGIGEKLFF.

V and J are TRBV27 and TRBJ1-6; D gene uncertain. The CDR3 runs 13 residues. Per the germline V gene, CDR1 is MNHEY and CDR2 is SMNVEV (reference sequence). The V and J ends lost 3 bases and 7 bases respectively, with 7 bases between them. CDR3 DNA: TGTGCCAGCAGTTTTAGCCAGAATTCACCCCTCCACTTT. This sequence encodes CASSFSQNSPLHF.

The chain links TRBV11-3 to TRBJ2-2, with 8 bases lining up with TRBD1. The CDR3 is 15 residues long. CDR1 is SGHNT, CDR2 YENEEA, per germline. Trimming took 5 bases from V and 4 from J; bases not matched to a gene: 6. Here the CDR3 reads CASSQRQGTTGELFF. The CDR3 DNA follows: TGTGCCAGCAGCCAAAGACAGGGGACCACCGGGGAGCTGTTTTTT.

The rearrangement links TRBV5-4 to TRBJ1-5, with 9 nucleotides matching TRBD1. V was pared by 9 bases and J by 7 bases, with 14 bases of the junction left unmatched. The CDR3 is 15 amino acids. Per the germline V gene, CDR1 is SGHNT and CDR2 is YYREEE (reference sequence). Here the CDR3 reads CANQQGAVTGQPQHF. The CDR3 DNA follows: TGTGCCAATCAACAGGGGGCTGTGACGGGGCAGCCCCAGCATTTT. The complete variable domain, with remaining parts taken from reference TRBV5-4 and TRBJ1-5, reads ETGVTQSPTHLIKTRGQQVTLRCSSQSGHNTVSWYQQALGQGPQFIFQYYREEENGRGNFPPRFSGLQFPNYSSELNVNALELDDSALYLCANQQGAVTGQPQHFGDGTRLSIL.

The J gene is TRBJ2-1, the V gene TRBV7-2, with 11 nucleotides matching TRBD2. CDR3 length equals 16 residues. Per germline, CDR1 SGHTA and CDR2 FQGNSA. After removal of 5 bases from V and 6 bases from J, the junction contained 9 bases not matched to a gene. DNA of the CDR3: TGTGCCAGCAGCCTTAGCGGGGGGGCCCCTGCCAATGAGCAGTTCTTC. It encodes CASSLSGGAPANEQFF.

The chain's CDR3 is CASSRDRGGSGNTIYF. The CDR3 DNA sequence: TGTGCCAGCAGTCGGGACAGGGGCGGCTCTGGAAACACCATATATTTT. V is TRBV2 and J is TRBJ1-3; 10 bases fit TRBD1. This CDR3 has 16 residues. CDR1 SNHLY and CDR2 FYNNEI come from the germline V gene. V lost 5 bases to trimming and J lost 0 bases; unmatched junction nucleotides: 4.

The chain is built from TRBV24-1 and TRBJ2-1; 8 nucleotides line up with TRBD1. V shed 7 bases and J 7 bases; nucleotides not matched to a gene: 5. Germline-derived CDR1 and CDR2 are KGHDR and SFDVKD. This CDR3 comprises 13 residues. CDR3: CATSWTGRNEQFF. The DNA for the CDR3 is TGTGCCACCAGCTGGACAGGGAGGAATGAGCAGTTCTTC.

This rearrangement joins TRBV19 to TRBJ1-5, with 8 bases fitting TRBD1. The trim removed 5 bases at V and 4 bases at J, leaving 13 bases unmatched. The CDR3 extends over 17 amino acids. Germline CDR1 LNHDA, CDR2 SQIVND (reference sequence). The CDR3 loop is CASSPTGQGRKNQPQHF. CDR3 bases: TGTGCCAGTAGTCCGACCGGACAGGGCCGAAAAAATCAGCCCCAGCATTTT.

The gene calls are TRBV11-3 and TRBJ2-1; 15 bases line up with TRBD2. The CDR3 covers 16 residues. Germline trimming cut 4 bases from V and 9 bases from J; bases unmatched to any gene: 7. Germline V gene sequence: CDR1 SGHNT, CDR2 YENEEA. DNA of the CDR3: TGTGCCAGCAGCTCGCAGGGACTAGCGGGGGGTAGTGAGCAGTTCTTC. It yields the protein CASSSQGLAGGSEQFF. The complete variable domain, with remaining parts taken from reference TRBV11-3 and TRBJ2-1, reads EAGVVQSPRYKIIEKKQPVAFWCNPISGHNTLYWYLQNLGQGPELLIRYENEEAVDDSQLPKDRFSAERLKGVDSTLKIQPAELGDSAVYLCASSSQGLAGGSEQFFGPGTRLTVL.

The chain recombines TRBV5-1 with TRBJ1-5, with D possibly TRBD1 on 5 matching bases. Germline CDR1 SGHRS, CDR2 YFSETQ. Trimming shortened V by 4 bases and J by 0 bases, and 14 bases separated the two germline ends. The CDR3 spans 16 residues. CDR3 loop: CASSPSPGHSNQPQHF. CDR3 nucleotide sequence: TGCGCCAGCAGCCCTAGCCCTGGACATAGCAATCAGCCCCAGCATTTT.

This clone was seen only once. The rearrangement uses TRBV19 and TRBJ2-7; 7 bases are a match to TRBD1. In germline, CDR1 is LNHDA, CDR2 SQIVND (reference sequence). The V and J ends lost 5 bases and 2 bases, in that order; junction bases with no gene match: 3. This CDR3 comprises 13 residues. CDR3 sequence: CASSGTVAYEQYF. CDR3 sequence (DNA): TGTGCCAGTAGTGGGACAGTGGCCTACGAGCAGTACTTC.

The gene calls are TRBV7-6 and TRBJ2-7; 10 bases line up with TRBD2. Unmatched junction bases numbered 3, after V lost 3 bases and J lost 4 bases. CDR3 length: 14 residues. The germline gives CDR1 SGHVS, CDR2 FNYEAQ. The CDR3 spells CASSLGTSAYEQYF. CDR3 coding DNA: TGTGCCAGCAGCTTGGGGACTAGCGCGTACGAGCAGTACTTC.

A single count supports this clone. The rearrangement links TRBV19 to TRBJ2-7; TRBD1 aligns across 7 bases. V shed 2 bases and J 6 bases; nucleotides not matched to a gene: 4. The germline V gene has CDR1 LNHDA and CDR2 SQIVND (reference sequence). The CDR3 length is 13 residues. CDR3 amino acids: CASSIIQGFEQYF. DNA for the CDR3: TGTGCCAGTAGTATAATACAGGGGTTCGAGCAGTACTTC.

This chain connects TRBV4-2 to TRBJ2-3, with 11 bases fitting TRBD1. CDR1 is LGHNA and CDR2 is YNFKEQ in the germline V gene. This CDR3 is built from 16 residues. V lost 6 bases, J lost 3 bases, and 8 bases stayed unmatched. The CDR3 DNA reads as TGTGCCAGCAGGAAAGAAGGGACAGGGGGTACAGATACGCAGTATTTT. It codes for CASRKEGTGGTDTQYF.